This is a list of T cell receptor beta chains from one sample in a study of T cell changes during pregnancy in multiple sclerosis. Assay: immunoSEQ multiplex PCR; the TCRdb copy retains only in-frame clones and omits some. The repertoire includes roughly 38,000 clones, 80% to 95% of them detected once, and 8% to 10% sits in the top ten. Sequenced material: CD8+ T cells from peripheral blood mononuclear cells, taken in the first trimester of pregnancy. Receptors were obtained from a female donor with multiple sclerosis, enrolled in a pregnancy study. Each CDR3 is given with its conserved first and last residue. The D gene is left open where the match is weak. Clone size is shown for a subset of rows, as once, few, many or a class of expanded clone.

clone_size	d_call	v_call	cdr3_length	j_call	cdr3_aa	cdr3_nt
-	TRBD1	TRBV10-2	14	TRBJ1-5	CATNPGQPGQPQHF	TGCGCCACAAATCCGGGACAGCCTGGTCAGCCCCAGCATTTT
-	TRBD1	TRBV27	16	TRBJ2-2	CASSPTGGNYIGELFF	TGTGCCAGCAGTCCTACAGGGGGCAATTATATCGGGGAGCTGTTTTTT
-	TRBD2	TRBV4-2	15	TRBJ2-5	CASSQDGGGLRTQYF	TGTGCCAGCAGCCAAGATGGGGGGGGATTGAGGACCCAGTACTTC
-	-	TRBV13	14	TRBJ1-2	CASSLGGQNYGYTF	TGTGCCAGCAGCTTGGGAGGCCAGAACTATGGCTACACCTTC
-	TRBD1	TRBV5-6	18	TRBJ2-7	CASSVSGTGIKGTYEQYF	TGTGCCAGCAGCGTATCCGGGACAGGGATTAAAGGGACCTACGAGCAGTACTTC
-	TRBD1	TRBV4-1	15	TRBJ1-6	CASTSPDRDNSPLHF	TGCGCCAGCACCTCCCCCGACAGGGATAATTCACCCCTCCACTTT
-	-	TRBV7-9	15	TRBJ2-5	CASSFPVDRQETQYF	TGTGCCAGCAGCTTTCCCGTAGACAGGCAAGAGACCCAGTACTTC
-	TRBD2	TRBV5-1	18	TRBJ2-5	CASSLVLAGGSDYETQYF	TGCGCCAGCAGCTTGGTTCTAGCGGGGGGCAGTGACTACGAGACCCAGTACTTC
once	-	TRBV19	14	TRBJ1-1	CASRTGERNTEAFF	TGTGCCAGCAGGACGGGGGAGAGGAACACTGAAGCTTTCTTT
-	-	TRBV7-8	13	TRBJ1-1	CASSPTRTAEAFF	TGTGCCAGCAGCCCGACGAGGACAGCCGAAGCTTTCTTT
-	-	TRBV6-4	13	TRBJ1-1	CASSYGENTEAFF	TGTGCCAGCAGCTACGGGGAGAACACTGAAGCTTTCTTT
-	TRBD1	TRBV19	15	TRBJ2-2	CASEYTGTGGWELFF	TGTGCCAGCGAATACACCGGGACAGGGGGCTGGGAGCTGTTTTTT
-	TRBD1	TRBV7-9	16	TRBJ2-3	CASSTQGQAFQDTQYF	TGTGCCAGCAGCACCCAGGGACAGGCATTTCAAGATACGCAGTATTTT
-	TRBD2	TRBV6-5	16	TRBJ2-1	CASSYPTSGSGNEQFF	TGTGCCAGCAGTTACCCGACTAGCGGGAGTGGGAATGAGCAGTTCTTC
-	-	TRBV4-1	17	TRBJ1-1	CASSLGQGKGLNTEAFF	TGCGCCAGCAGCCTAGGGCAGGGGAAAGGATTGAACACTGAAGCTTTCTTT
-	-	TRBV9	17	TRBJ2-6	CASARTVSGSGANVLTF	TGTGCCAGCGCACGGACAGTTTCGGGCTCTGGGGCCAACGTCCTGACTTTC
few	-	TRBV29-1	11	TRBJ1-1	CSVRRGTEAFF	TGCAGCGTTAGGCGGGGAACTGAAGCTTTCTTT
-	-	TRBV2	13	TRBJ1-4	CAGNREYGEKLFF	TGTGCCGGAAACAGGGAGTATGGTGAAAAACTGTTTTTT
-	-	TRBV27	14	TRBJ1-2	CASGPIGVKNGYTF	TGTGCCAGCGGGCCGATCGGCGTGAAGAATGGCTACACCTTC
-	-	TRBV5-3	14	TRBJ1-5	CARSRQVTNQPQHF	TGTGCCAGAAGTCGACAGGTCACCAATCAGCCCCAGCATTTT
once	TRBD1	TRBV5-6	14	TRBJ1-1	CASSLGQGVVEAFF	TGTGCCAGCAGCTTGGGACAGGGAGTTGTTGAAGCTTTCTTT
-	TRBD2	TRBV9	16	TRBJ2-5	CASSSGAGGYQETQYF	TGTGCCAGCAGTTCCGGAGCGGGAGGCTACCAAGAGACCCAGTACTTC
few	-	TRBV7-7	12	TRBJ2-1	CASSPPGGEQFF	TGTGCCAGCAGCCCCCCGGGTGGTGAGCAGTTCTTC
-	-	TRBV10-3	13	TRBJ2-2	CAIMMDFTGELFF	TGTGCCATCATGATGGACTTCACCGGGGAGCTGTTTTTT
-	-	TRBV7-2	16	TRBJ1-3	CASSGGVGGEGNTIYF	TGTGCCAGCAGTGGGGGAGTGGGGGGGGAAGGAAACACCATATATTTT
-	TRBD2	TRBV9	14	TRBJ2-3	CASAGTSFLDTQYF	TGTGCCAGTGCCGGGACTAGCTTTTTAGATACGCAGTATTTT
-	TRBD2	TRBV14	14	TRBJ2-1	CASSPGGAGDEQFF	TGTGCCAGCAGCCCGGGGGGGGCCGGGGATGAGCAGTTCTTC
-	TRBD2	TRBV11-1	13	TRBJ2-1	CASSLSREGKQFF	TGTGCCAGCAGCCTCTCCAGGGAGGGCAAGCAGTTCTTC
-	TRBD1	TRBV7-2	16	TRBJ2-2	CASSFYPDRSTGELFF	TGTGCCAGCAGCTTTTATCCGGACAGGAGCACCGGGGAGCTGTTTTTT
-	-	TRBV2	15	TRBJ2-7	CASSKTDPIPYEQYF	TGTGCCAGCAGTAAGACAGACCCAATCCCCTACGAGCAGTACTTC
-	TRBD2	TRBV7-9	16	TRBJ2-2	CASSFSGTSATGELFF	TGTGCCAGCAGCTTTTCCGGGACTAGCGCCACCGGGGAGCTGTTTTTT
-	TRBD1	TRBV27	14	TRBJ1-2	CASSLLGTDNGYTF	TGTGCCAGCAGTTTATTAGGGACAGATAATGGCTACACCTTC
-	-	TRBV6-5	14	TRBJ1-1	CASSYFLSGVEAFF	TGTGCCAGCAGTTATTTCTTATCGGGGGTCGAAGCTTTCTTT
-	TRBD1	TRBV6-4	15	TRBJ2-2	CASSYRDSVSGELFF	TGTGCCAGCAGTTACCGGGACAGTGTGTCCGGGGAGCTGTTTTTT
-	-	TRBV30	13	TRBJ2-3	CAWITGGTDTQYF	TGTGCCTGGATTACGGGGGGCACAGATACGCAGTATTTT
-	-	TRBV29-1	15	TRBJ2-7	CSVDGKTDSSYEQYF	TGCAGCGTTGATGGGAAGACAGACAGCTCCTACGAGCAGTACTTC
-	-	TRBV29-1	13	TRBJ1-5	CSVETDGNQPQHF	TGCAGCGTTGAAACCGACGGGAATCAGCCCCAGCATTTT
-	TRBD2	TRBV30	14	TRBJ2-1	CAWSVGLASNEQFF	TGTGCCTGGAGTGTAGGACTAGCGAGCAATGAGCAGTTCTTC
once	-	TRBV9	15	TRBJ2-5	CASSAPLGPQETQYF	TGTGCCAGCAGCGCCCCTTTGGGGCCTCAAGAGACCCAGTACTTC
-	TRBD1	TRBV5-1	14	TRBJ2-5	CASSSRTGGETQYF	TGCGCCAGCAGCTCCCGGACAGGGGGCGAGACCCAGTACTTC
-	TRBD2	TRBV6-6	16	TRBJ2-3	CASSYPQAGGTDTQYF	TGTGCCAGCAGTTACCCTCAGGCGGGAGGGACAGATACGCAGTATTTT